The entry below gives a single T cell receptor beta chain sequence along with its context. What it binds is unknown. CDR1 is SGHTA and CDR2 is FQGNSA in the germline V gene. The CDR3 covers 14 residues. The record originates from a study of blood T cells in healthy people across ages. Through a sample-barcoded 5' primer and a J-beta primer mix, a second PCR was run for roughly 6 to 12 cycles. In TCRdb, the 5' RACE reads were re-called with MiXCR into one record per CDR3 protein. The sample records more than 800,000 distinct CDR3 sequences, about 30% being singletons. Study-level results: Naive and antigen-experienced cells could not be conclusively compared, given unsorted PBMCs.

The chain carries TRBV7-2 and TRBJ2-5; maybe TRBD1 (6 bases). TRBJ2-7 explains the end of the DNA better; the J call may be wrong. This TCR was sampled from an elderly woman in good health. Sequencing was done on a sample of blood. As DNA, the CDR3 is TGTGCCAGCAGCTCAGGGGTGCAAACCTACGAGCAGTACTTC. As protein: CASSSGVQTYEQYF.